This TCR beta chain stems from a study of blood T cell repertoires in COVID-19. Study background: T cells, B-cell-depleted T cells, or PBMCs provided the cDNA or gDNA that served as material.

TCRdb's table, derived via immunoSEQ multiplex PCR, lists solely in-frame clones and lacks some. This table holds about 500,000 clones, roughly nine tenths found once. The specimen was PBMCs or T cells enriched from blood (not recorded which). The clonotype was recovered from a woman younger than 30 who had recovered from COVID-19.

The CDR3, as DNA: TGTGCCATCAGTGCTAGCGGGGAAAATGAGCAGTTCTTC. Its protein is CAISASGENEQFF. The chain has TRBV10-3 and TRBJ2-1; 9 bases match TRBD2. J was trimmed by 7 bases and V by 4 bases; bases with no gene match: 2. Germline V gene sequence: CDR1 ENHRY, CDR2 SYGVKD. CDR3 length: 13 amino acids.